The next 4 T cell receptor beta chains were all read from a single sample in a study of tumor-infiltrating lymphocytes in oesophageal squamous cell carcinoma. TCRdb ran MiXCR on the PCR reads and lists one entry per CDR3 protein. The sample lists 15,000 to 20,000 distinct CDR3 sequences, about 50% occurring once. Sequencing was performed on normal esophageal tissue next to the tumor. The receptors were gathered from a female donor with esophageal squamous cell carcinoma.

The chain recombines TRBV12-3 or TRBV12-4 with TRBJ2-7; 7 nucleotides match TRBD1. The V and J ends lost 3 bases and 7 bases, in that order; junction bases with no gene match: 12. The length of the CDR3 is 15 residues. The CDR3 DNA sequence: TGTGCCAGCAGTTTCCGGACAGGCACCCTCGGGGAGCAGTACTTC. It codes for CASSFRTGTLGEQYF.

The V and J genes are TRBV7-3 and TRBJ2-3; D is unclear. Trimming took off 9 bases at V and 4 bases at J, with 8 bases between the two ends. Germline V CDR1 and CDR2: SGHTA, FQGTGA. The CDR3 sequence is 11 residues long. The CDR3 is CASGFADTQYF. The CDR3 nucleotides are TGTGCCAGTGGGTTTGCAGATACGCAGTATTTT.

Ten or more counts support this clonotype. A much larger clone differs by one base, so this may be a read error. The rearrangement links TRBV28 to TRBJ2-1; the D gene is possibly TRBD2 (7 bases). TRBJ2-7 matches the DNA end more closely, so the J call is doubtful. The CDR3 totals 17 residues. Germline CDR1 MDHEN, CDR2 SYDVKM. The CDR3: CASSLGGEGGSYNEQYF. The CDR3 region has the DNA TGTGCCAGCAGTTTGGGGGGGGAGGGGGGCTCCTACAATGAGCAGTACTTC.

In this sample, this clonotype turned up once. The J gene is TRBJ2-1, the V gene TRBV28, with D perhaps matching TRBD1 (5 bases). Germline V gene lookup returns CDR1 MDHEN and CDR2 SYDVKM. The ends were cut back, 7 bases at V and 10 bases at J, with 17 bases in the middle. The CDR3 is made up of 13 amino acids. The CDR3 region is CASTESRAREQFF. Written as DNA, the CDR3 is TGTGCCAGCACCGAAAGCAGGGCTCGGGAGCAGTTCTTC. Complete variable domain (other parts from reference TRBV28 and TRBJ2-1): DVKVTQSSRYLVKRTGEKVFLECVQDMDHENMFWYRQDPGLGLRLIYFSYDVKMKEKGDIPEGYSVSREKKERFSLILESASTNQTSMYLCASTESRAREQFFGPGTRLTVL.